A selection of T cell receptor beta chains follows, all from one sample in a study of early stage breast cancer tumors. Assay used: immunoSEQ multiplex PCR; TCRdb lists only in-frame clones, some missing. The data show 44,000 or so clones, with about 83% seen just once and roughly 1.5% held by the top ten. The sequencing input was blood. These receptors were obtained from a person aged 45-60 years with breast cancer. The CDR3 runs from the conserved cysteine through the conserved F or W. A D gene is named only where the DNA matches it firmly. Expanded clones get a size class; other rows say once, few or many, or leave the size out.

TRBV7-2	TRBJ2-5	once	.	CASSLVESQETQYF	TGTGCCAGCAGCTTAGTTGAGAGTCAAGAGACCCAGTACTTC
TRBV20-1	TRBJ2-5	.	.	CSANRETQYF	TGCAGTGCTAACAGAGAGACCCAGTACTTC
TRBV2	TRBJ2-4	.	TRBD2	CASTRGGAAKNIQYF	TGTGCCAGCACTCGCGGGGGAGCTGCCAAAAACATTCAGTACTTC
TRBV28	TRBJ1-1	.	.	CASSFEPQTGGLQAFF	TGTGCCAGCAGTTTCGAACCCCAAACGGGGGGCCTCCAGGCTTTCTTT
TRBV19	TRBJ2-7	.	TRBD1	CASSPEDRGLSYEQYF	TGTGCCAGTAGTCCTGAGGACAGGGGGCTTTCCTACGAGCAGTACTTC
TRBV19	TRBJ1-3	.	.	CATLPLNSGNTIYF	TGTGCCACCCTTCCGTTAAACTCTGGAAACACCATATATTTT
TRBV7-2	TRBJ2-7	few	.	CASSLGHDYEQYF	TGTGCCAGCAGCTTAGGTCACGACTACGAGCAGTACTTC
TRBV7-2	TRBJ1-2	.	.	CASSFDGRGGYTF	TGTGCCAGCAGCTTCGATGGAAGGGGCGGCTACACCTTC
TRBV10-3	TRBJ2-5	medium-sized	.	CAISVEGRETQYF	TGTGCCATCAGTGTCGAGGGCCGAGAGACCCAGTACTTC
TRBV19	TRBJ2-7	.	.	CASRGDTNYEQYF	TGTGCCAGTAGAGGAGACACTAACTACGAGCAGTACTTC
TRBV5-1	TRBJ2-7	.	TRBD2	CASSLLREGGGSYVPEQYF	TGCGCCAGCAGCCTCTTGAGGGAGGGCGGGGGTTCCTACGTCCCTGAGCAGTACTTC
TRBV11-2	TRBJ2-3	.	TRBD2	CASSLRLAGGPTDTQYF	TGTGCCAGCAGCTTACGGCTAGCGGGAGGGCCGACAGATACGCAGTATTTT
TRBV28	TRBJ2-7	.	.	CASSLSGRTEQYF	TGTGCCAGCAGTTTATCGGGCCGGACCGAGCAGTACTTC
TRBV5-1	TRBJ2-3	.	TRBD2	CASRGQLAGTWDTDTQYF	TGCGCCAGCAGAGGACAACTAGCGGGGACCTGGGACACAGATACGCAGTATTTT
TRBV18	TRBJ1-2	.	.	CASSPDRSNYGYTF	TGTGCCAGCTCACCAGACCGCTCTAACTATGGCTACACCTTC
TRBV27	TRBJ2-7	.	TRBD1	CASSITGGAWYEQYF	TGTGCCAGCAGTATCACAGGGGGCGCTTGGTACGAGCAGTACTTC
TRBV11-2	TRBJ2-3	.	.	CASSLGSLGADTQYF	TGTGCCAGCAGCTTAGGTTCCCTCGGGGCGGATACGCAGTATTTT
TRBV5-1	TRBJ1-2	.	.	CASSLGAAYGYTF	TGCGCCAGCAGCTTGGGAGCCGCCTATGGCTACACCTTC
TRBV5-1	TRBJ2-5	once	TRBD2	CASSFSSGRETQYF	TGCGCCAGCAGCTTTTCTAGCGGGAGGGAGACCCAGTACTTC
TRBV6-5	TRBJ2-5	.	.	CASRSSPGETQYF	TGTGCCAGCAGGTCTTCCCCTGGAGAGACCCAGTACTTC
TRBV2	TRBJ2-7	few	.	CASTEDSYEQYF	TGTGCCAGCACTGAGGACAGCTACGAGCAGTACTTC
TRBV27	TRBJ2-5	.	.	CASSFGRGQGTQYF	TGTGCCAGCAGTTTCGGACGGGGCCAGGGGACCCAGTACTTC
TRBV27	TRBJ2-7	.	.	CASSLSTDYEQYF	TGTGCCAGCAGTTTATCCACAGACTACGAGCAGTACTTC